The clone carrying this T cell receptor beta chain was picked up a small number of times. The antigen is not known. The data stem from a study of cytomegalovirus exposure and HLA in healthy donors. Both 60 Vbeta primers and 13 Jbeta primers went into the PCR. Some clones are missing from TCRdb's copy, which holds only in-frame ones; the method was immunoSEQ multiplex PCR. The table lists about 140,000 clones, approximately 81% of them singletons. Findings and caveats of the study: Rarity held for most TCR sequences, but there were some public TCRs that occurred in many donors. Reportedly, TCR beta sequences accurately predicted HLA-A and HLA-B alleles in most subjects. The productive fraction for most TCR beta V segments was about 87% or about 30% in an earlier analysis. The listing of 150 to 200 TCR beta chains classed them as cytomegalovirus-associated.

The sample taken for sequencing was PBMCs. This clonotype originated in a boy aged 2 to 9 in good health and CMV-seronegative.

The DNA for the CDR3 is TGCGCCAGCAGTGCGGCACCCTCTGGAAACACCATATATTTT. Translating gives CASSAAPSGNTIYF. The chain joins TRBV5-1 to TRBJ1-3; D uncertain. Germline V gene data show CDR1 as SGHRS and CDR2 as YFSETQ. The CDR3 spans 14 residues. Trimming took off 5 bases at V and 0 bases at J, with 9 bases between the two ends.